This TCR beta chain was sequenced in a study of control samples from healthy donors and cancer patients. Clones were sequenced by immunoSEQ multiplex PCR, and TCRdb holds only the in-frame ones, with some missing. The table records 150,000 to 200,000 clones, around 91% of them present only once. The sequencing sample was made of blood. The receptor's source is a woman aged 25 to 45 in good health.

The chain's CDR3 is CASSLGGNTIYF. CDR3 sequence (DNA): TGTGCCAGCAGTTTAGGTGGAAACACCATATATTTT. J is TRBJ1-3 and V is TRBV12-3 or TRBV12-4; D ambiguous. V was clipped by 1 base and J by 3 bases, with 1 base between them. The length of the CDR3 is 12 residues.